A single sample gave rise to the 24 T cell receptor beta chains below, sequenced in a study of cytomegalovirus exposure and HLA in healthy donors. The PCR ran on 60 Vbeta and 13 Jbeta primers. The data were produced by immunoSEQ multiplex PCR, yet TCRdb's version contains in-frame clones alone and is incomplete. This table holds some 89,000 clones, under 85% found once. The source material was PBMCs. These receptors all stem from a woman between 40 and 50 years old in good health and CMV-seropositive.

Only a few counts were recorded for this clone. The same CDR3 is also encoded by other DNA sequences in this sample. The V gene is TRBV6-4, the J gene TRBJ2-1; a weak D match, TRBD2 (5 bases). The CDR3 extends over 16 amino acids. From germline, CDR1 is MRHNA and CDR2 SNTAGT. V shed 0 bases and J shed 6 bases, with 15 bases lying between them. The CDR3 DNA is TGTGCCAGCAGTGACTCGATCCGCAGCGGCTCCAATGAGCAGTTCTTC. The encoded protein is CASSDSIRSGSNEQFF.

The rearrangement joins TRBV15 to TRBJ2-7, with 10 positions matching TRBD2. Trimming took 0 bases from V and 5 from J; bases not matched to a gene: 10. There are 17 residues in the CDR3. Germline V gene sequence: CDR1 LNHNV, CDR2 YYDKDF (reference sequence). The CDR3 DNA sequence: TGTGCCACCAGCAGAGAACAGAGGAGCGGGAGGGACGACGAGCAGTACTTC. This translates into CATSREQRSGRDDEQYF.

This rearrangement joins TRBV28 to TRBJ1-2, with 7 bases matching TRBD1. V gave up 8 bases and J gave up 2 bases; unmatched junction bases: 8. The length of the CDR3 is 14 residues. The germline gives CDR1 MDHEN, CDR2 SYDVKM. DNA of the CDR3: TGTGCCAGCTCCCGGGACAGCATAAACTATGGCTACACCTTC. Translation gives CASSRDSINYGYTF.

This chain connects TRBV27 to TRBJ2-5, with 7 bases matching TRBD2. Trimming took 5 bases from V and 5 from J; bases not matched to a gene: 8. The V gene's germline CDR1 is MNHEY and CDR2 SMNVEV (reference sequence). CDR3 length equals 14 residues. This CDR3 is CASSPTSLSETQYF. The CDR3 DNA follows: TGTGCCAGCAGTCCGACTAGCCTTTCGGAGACCCAGTACTTC.

The V and J genes are TRBV4-1 and TRBJ1-4, with TRBD1 as a possible D gene (5 bases). This CDR3 comprises 14 residues. Germline CDR1 reads MGHRA; CDR2 reads YSYEKL. Deletions cut 6 bases from V and 1 base from J, with 9 bases between. The CDR3 nucleotides are TGCGCCAGCAGTGGAGGGGAAACTAATGAAAAACTGTTTTTT. This encodes CASSGGETNEKLFF.

The genes are TRBV19 and TRBJ2-5, with TRBD1 identical over 9 bases. J gave up 5 bases and V 2 bases, and 9 bases lay outside the gene matches. CDR1 LNHDA and CDR2 SQIVND come from the germline V gene (reference sequence). The CDR3 consists of 16 residues. The CDR3 protein is CASSISLWTGVETQYF. CDR3 bases: TGTGCCAGTAGTATAAGTCTCTGGACAGGGGTGGAGACCCAGTACTTC.

The gene calls are TRBV2 and TRBJ2-3; a weak D match, TRBD2 (5 bases). CDR3 size: 14 residues. CDR1 and CDR2 from the germline V gene are SNHLY and FYNNEI. The ends were cut back, 3 bases at V and 0 bases at J, with 7 bases in the middle. CDR3 coding DNA: TGTGCCAGCAGTGATTCTAGCAGCACAGATACGCAGTATTTT. Its protein is CASSDSSSTDTQYF. The full variable domain, with the rest looked up from reference TRBV2 and TRBJ2-3, is EPEVTQTPSHQVTQMGQEVILRCVPISNHLYFYWYRQILGQKVEFLVSFYNNEISEKSEIFDDQFSVERPDGSNFTLKIRSTKLEDSAMYFCASSDSSSTDTQYFGPGTRLTVL.

The chain employs TRBV19 and TRBJ2-2; the match to TRBD2 covers 9 bases. Per germline, CDR1 LNHDA and CDR2 SQIVND (reference sequence). The CDR3 is made up of 15 amino acids. V dropped 4 bases and J dropped 0; count of bases not matched to a gene: 0. CDR3 DNA sequence: TGTGCCAGTAGTACTAGCGGGGCGAACACCGGGGAGCTGTTTTTT. Protein product: CASSTSGANTGELFF.

V gene TRBV4-1 combines with J gene TRBJ1-4, with 7 bases lining up with TRBD1. V lost 2 bases to trimming and J lost 3 bases; unmatched junction nucleotides: 0. Germline V gene data show CDR1 as MGHRA and CDR2 as YSYEKL. This CDR3 is 14 amino acids long. CDR3 in DNA: TGCGCCAGCAGCCAACAGGGGGCTAATGAAAAACTGTTTTTT. As protein: CASSQQGANEKLFF.

J is TRBJ2-1 and V is TRBV18; 9 positions match TRBD2. The junction had 5 bases not matched to a gene; V was cut back by 0 bases and J by 2 bases. CDR3 size: 17 residues. CDR1 KGHSH and CDR2 LQKENI come from the germline V gene. The CDR3 loop is CASSPPTPSGTYNEQFF. The CDR3 coding sequence is TGTGCCAGCTCACCACCGACTCCTAGCGGGACCTACAATGAGCAGTTCTTC.

CDR3 protein: CASSLRELDTQYF. CDR3 DNA: TGTGCCAGCAGCTTACGAGAATTAGATACGCAGTATTTT. The chain couples TRBV11-3 to TRBJ2-3, with D hard to call. This CDR3 region has 13 residues. Germline CDR1 reads SGHNT; CDR2 reads YENEEA. V dropped 2 bases and J dropped 5 bases, with 8 bases sitting between them.

This clone was seen only once. The sample contains more than one DNA sequence encoding this CDR3. The V and J genes are TRBV6-1 and TRBJ2-7; possible D gene TRBD1, 7 bases. CDR3 size: 13 residues. V was cut by 6 bases and J by 4 bases, with 13 bases left in between. Germline values: CDR1 MNHNS, CDR2 SASEGT. The CDR3 coding sequence is TGTGCCAGCAGCCGCGGGACAGAGTACGAGCAGTACTTC. Translating gives CASSRGTEYEQYF.

The chain is built from TRBV5-4 and TRBJ2-1, with 9 bases lining up with TRBD1. V was clipped by 1 base and J by 4 bases; unmatched bases: 3. CDR3 size: 15 residues. Germline CDR1 reads SGHNT; CDR2 reads YYREEE (reference sequence). For the CDR3, the DNA is TGTGCCAGCAGCTTGAACGGACAGGGGTACAATGAGCAGTTCTTC. This gives the protein CASSLNGQGYNEQFF.

This clone was seen once. The chain is built from TRBV6-5 and TRBJ1-1; 9 bases align to TRBD1. This CDR3 region has 15 residues. V shed 2 bases and J 5 bases; nucleotides not matched to a gene: 6. Looked up from germline, CDR1 is MNHEY and CDR2 is SVGAGI. This CDR3 is CASSYSGQGLTEAFF. The CDR3 nucleotides are TGTGCCAGCAGTTACAGTGGACAGGGGTTAACTGAAGCTTTCTTT.

The chain links TRBV10-1 to TRBJ2-3, with D possibly being TRBD1 (6 bases). This CDR3 spans 15 amino acids. V was trimmed by 2 bases and J by 2 bases, leaving 11 bases between them. Germline CDR1 and CDR2: WNHNN and SYGVQD (reference sequence). The CDR3 loop reads CASSEDRTDTDTQYF. The CDR3 coding sequence is TGCGCCAGCAGTGAGGACAGGACGGACACAGATACGCAGTATTTT.

The rearrangement links TRBV29-1 to TRBJ1-1; 8 positions match TRBD1. From germline, CDR1 is SQVTM and CDR2 ANQGSEA. This CDR3 spans 14 amino acids. The ends lost 5 bases at V and 3 bases at J; junction bases unmatched: 8. The CDR3 DNA follows: TGCAGCGTTTGTAAACAGGGGGAGTACACTGAAGCTTTCTTT. Translating it yields CSVCKQGEYTEAFF.

The chain couples TRBV18 to TRBJ2-2, with 10 nucleotides matching TRBD1. This CDR3 is 19 amino acids long. V lost 1 base to trimming and J lost 3 bases; unmatched junction nucleotides: 11. Germline values: CDR1 KGHSH, CDR2 LQKENI. CDR3 coding DNA: TGTGCCAGCTCACCACTCGTCCTGGGACAGGGGTTCCACACCGGGGAGCTGTTTTTT. Amino acid sequence: CASSPLVLGQGFHTGELFF.

J is TRBJ1-1 and V is TRBV28; a weak D match, TRBD1 (6 bases). The ends were cut back, 8 bases at V and 6 bases at J, with 10 bases in the middle. The CDR3 loop spans 11 amino acids. Looked up from germline, CDR1 is MDHEN and CDR2 is SYDVKM. CDR3 in DNA: TGTGCCAGCTCAGGGGAACCTGAAGCTTTCTTT. It is translated as CASSGEPEAFF.

The chain combines TRBV9 with TRBJ2-2; TRBD2 aligns across 7 bases. V dropped 4 bases and J dropped 0; count of bases not matched to a gene: 6. From germline, CDR1 is SGDLS and CDR2 YYNGEE. There are 16 residues in the CDR3. The DNA for the CDR3 is TGTGCCAGCAGCCCCTTTAGCGGGCCGAACACCGGGGAGCTGTTTTTT. It is translated as CASSPFSGPNTGELFF. Complete variable domain (other parts from reference TRBV9 and TRBJ2-2): DSGVTQTPKHLITATGQRVTLRCSPRSGDLSVYWYQQSLDQGLQFLIQYYNGEERAKGNILERFSAQQFPDLHSELNLSSLELGDSALYFCASSPFSGPNTGELFFGEGSRLTVL.

This clone was found once. The chain employs TRBV7-6 and TRBJ2-7, with TRBD1 identical over 7 bases. This CDR3 has 15 amino acids. The germline V gene encodes CDR1 SGHVS and CDR2 FNYEAQ. The V and J ends lost 5 bases and 0 bases, in that order; junction bases with no gene match: 7. This CDR3 reads CASSPGGTASYEQYF. The DNA of the CDR3 is TGTGCCAGCAGCCCGGGTGGGACAGCCTCCTACGAGCAGTACTTC.

This chain links TRBV6-6 with TRBJ2-7; D is perhaps TRBD2 (6 bases). This CDR3 contains 16 residues. V lost 1 base to trimming and J lost 0 bases, with 13 bases between them. Germline values: CDR1 MNHNY, CDR2 SVGAGI (reference sequence). This chain's CDR3 is CASSYLGGDSSYEQYF. CDR3 bases: TGTGCCAGCAGTTACTTGGGCGGGGATAGCTCCTACGAGCAGTACTTC.

About this clone itself: The junction shows a germline mismatch at one end, possibly a read error. This chain links TRBV4-1 with TRBJ2-7, with 8 bases that match TRBD1. Germline CDR1 MGHRA, CDR2 YSYEKL. This CDR3 has 15 amino acids. The CDR3 sequence is CANSRSTGVKDEQYF. The CDR3 DNA is TGCGCCAACAGCCGATCGACAGGGGTAAAGGACGAGCAGTACTTC.

The chain is built from TRBV27 and TRBJ2-2; possible D gene TRBD1, 5 bases. Germline V gene lookup returns CDR1 MNHEY and CDR2 SMNVEV (reference sequence). The CDR3 has 15 residues. Trimming took off 3 bases at V and 7 bases at J, with 15 bases between the two ends. The CDR3 DNA reads as TGTGCCAGCAGTTTCCAGGCCAGGGTAGGCGGGGAGCTGTTTTTT. This codes for CASSFQARVGGELFF.

Details on this clone: The junction departs from the called germline gene at one end, perhaps through a read error. The V and J genes are TRBV9 and TRBJ2-2; the D gene is possibly TRBD2 (6 bases). This CDR3 comprises 11 residues. The V gene's germline CDR1 is SGDLS and CDR2 YYNGEE. The CDR3 is CVSGGTRELFF. DNA for the CDR3: TGTGTCAGCGGAGGGACGAGGGAGCTGTTTTTT.